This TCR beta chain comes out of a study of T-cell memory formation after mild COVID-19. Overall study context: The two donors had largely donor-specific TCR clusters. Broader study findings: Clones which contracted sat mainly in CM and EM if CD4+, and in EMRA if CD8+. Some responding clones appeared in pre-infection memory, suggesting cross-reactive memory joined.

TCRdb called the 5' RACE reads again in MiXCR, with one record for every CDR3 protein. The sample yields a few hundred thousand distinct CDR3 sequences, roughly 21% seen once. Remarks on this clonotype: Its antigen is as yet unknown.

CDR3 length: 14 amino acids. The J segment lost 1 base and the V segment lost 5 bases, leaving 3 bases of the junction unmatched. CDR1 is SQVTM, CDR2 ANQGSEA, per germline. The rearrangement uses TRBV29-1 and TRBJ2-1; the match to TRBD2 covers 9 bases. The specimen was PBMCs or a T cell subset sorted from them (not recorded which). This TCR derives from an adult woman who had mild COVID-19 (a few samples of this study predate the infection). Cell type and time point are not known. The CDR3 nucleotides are TGCAGCGTTTGGGCGGGAGGGTCCTACAATGAGCAGTTCTTC. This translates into CSVWAGGSYNEQFF.